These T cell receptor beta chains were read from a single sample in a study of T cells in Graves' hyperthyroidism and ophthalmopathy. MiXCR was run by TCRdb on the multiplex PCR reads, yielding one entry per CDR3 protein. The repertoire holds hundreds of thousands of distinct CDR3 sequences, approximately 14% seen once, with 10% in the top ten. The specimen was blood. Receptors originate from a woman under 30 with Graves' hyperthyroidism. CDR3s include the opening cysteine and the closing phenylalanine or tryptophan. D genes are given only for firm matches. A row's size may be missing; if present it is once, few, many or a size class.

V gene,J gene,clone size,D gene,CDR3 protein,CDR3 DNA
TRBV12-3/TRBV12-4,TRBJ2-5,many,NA,CASSHGDMETQYF,TGTGCCAGCAGCCATGGGGATATGGAGACCCAGTACTTC
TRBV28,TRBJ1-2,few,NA,CASRSSNYGYTF,TGTGCCAGCAGATCTTCTAACTATGGCTACACCTTC
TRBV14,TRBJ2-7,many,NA,CASSQDSADGSYEQYF,TGTGCCAGCAGCCAAGACAGTGCGGACGGGTCCTACGAGCAGTACTTC
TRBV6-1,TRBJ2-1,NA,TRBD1,CASSPTGARIAVNNEQFF,TGTGCCAGCAGTCCGACAGGGGCGCGAATAGCGGTGAACAATGAGCAGTTCTTC
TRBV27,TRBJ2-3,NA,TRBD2,CASRGTSGRGDTQYF,TGTGCCAGCAGGGGGACTAGCGGGAGGGGAGATACGCAGTATTTT
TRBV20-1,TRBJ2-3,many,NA,CSARVSGSTDTQYF,TGCAGTGCTAGAGTGTCAGGGAGCACAGATACGCAGTATTTT
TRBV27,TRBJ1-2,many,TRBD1,CASSLSGQGRHYGYTF,TGTGCCAGCAGTTTATCCGGACAGGGTAGGCACTATGGCTACACCTTC
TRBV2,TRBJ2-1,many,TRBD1,CASAPWTGGYNEQFF,TGTGCCAGCGCTCCGTGGACAGGGGGCTACAATGAGCAGTTCTTC
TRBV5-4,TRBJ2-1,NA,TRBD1,CASSTYRGSYNEQFF,TGTGCCAGCAGCACCTACAGGGGCTCCTACAATGAGCAGTTCTTC
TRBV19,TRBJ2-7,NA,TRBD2,CASSIRLAGSYEQYF,TGTGCCAGTAGCATTAGACTAGCGGGCTCCTACGAGCAGTACTTC
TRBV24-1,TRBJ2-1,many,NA,CATSDADEQFF,TGTGCCACCAGTGATGCCGATGAGCAGTTCTTC
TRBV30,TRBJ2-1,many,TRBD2,CAWSPRTSGYEQFF,TGTGCCTGGAGTCCCCGGACTAGTGGCTATGAGCAGTTCTTC
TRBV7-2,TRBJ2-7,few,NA,CASSLNEEMSEQYF,TGTGCCAGCAGCTTAAACGAGGAGATGAGCGAGCAGTACTTC
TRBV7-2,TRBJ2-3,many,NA,CASSILGGGTLDTQYF,TGTGCCAGCAGCATTTTGGGGGGAGGTACCTTAGATACGCAGTATTTT
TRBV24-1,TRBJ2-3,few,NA,CATSATYPRTDTQYF,TGTGCCACCAGTGCGACATATCCCCGCACAGATACGCAGTATTTT
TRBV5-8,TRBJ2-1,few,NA,CASSLVWDSYNEQFF,TGTGCCAGCAGCTTGGTCTGGGACTCCTACAATGAGCAGTTCTTC
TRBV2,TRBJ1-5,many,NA,CASTPDRLNQPQHF,TGTGCCAGCACCCCCGACAGGCTCAATCAGCCCCAGCATTTT
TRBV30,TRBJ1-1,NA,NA,CAWSSDSNTEAFF,TGTGCCTGGAGTTCCGACAGCAACACTGAAGCTTTCTTT
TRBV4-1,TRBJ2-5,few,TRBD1,CASSHPGTGGEETQYF,TGCGCCAGCAGCCATCCCGGGACAGGGGGCGAGGAGACCCAGTACTTC
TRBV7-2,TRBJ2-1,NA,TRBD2,CASGLRVDAGGYNEQFF,TGTGCCAGCGGCCTCCGTGTTGATGCGGGGGGCTACAATGAGCAGTTCTTC
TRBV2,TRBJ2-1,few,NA,CASSGPYNEQFF,TGTGCCAGCAGTGGTCCGTACAATGAGCAGTTCTTC
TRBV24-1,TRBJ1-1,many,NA,CATSGDSAKAFF,TGTGCCACCAGTGGTGACAGCGCGAAAGCTTTCTTT
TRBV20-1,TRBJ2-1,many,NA,CSAPDRGSSYNEQFF,TGCAGTGCCCCCGACAGAGGAAGCTCCTACAATGAGCAGTTCTTC
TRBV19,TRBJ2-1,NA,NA,CAVGKGPLSYNEQFF,TGTGCCGTAGGGAAGGGACCCCTCTCCTACAATGAGCAGTTCTTC
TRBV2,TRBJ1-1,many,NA,CASSGLEDSEAFF,TGTGCCAGCAGTGGTCTGGAGGACAGTGAAGCTTTCTTT
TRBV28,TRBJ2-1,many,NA,CASSSPTSRVGNEQFF,TGTGCCAGCAGTTCTCCTACATCAAGAGTTGGGAATGAGCAGTTCTTC
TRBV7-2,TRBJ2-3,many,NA,CASSLNLGTDTQYF,TGTGCCAGCAGCTTAAATTTAGGGACAGATACGCAGTATTTT
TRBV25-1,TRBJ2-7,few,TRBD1,CASRSSGTGVGEQYF,TGTGCCAGCAGGAGCTCCGGGACAGGGGTAGGAGAGCAGTACTTC
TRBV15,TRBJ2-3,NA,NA,CATSRTGTDATDTQYF,TGTGCCACCAGCAGAACCGGGACGGACGCCACAGATACGCAGTATTTT
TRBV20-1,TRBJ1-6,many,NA,CSARVSANSPLHF,TGCAGTGCTAGAGTGTCAGCTAATTCACCCCTCCACTTT
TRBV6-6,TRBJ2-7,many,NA,CASSYHAKLSSYEQYF,TGTGCCAGCAGTTACCATGCGAAACTTAGCTCCTACGAGCAGTACTTC
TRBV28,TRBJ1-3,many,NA,CASSLESRNTIYF,TGTGCCAGCAGTTTAGAATCCCGAAACACCATATATTTT
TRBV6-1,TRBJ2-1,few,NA,CASSERANYNEQFF,TGTGCCAGCAGTGAAAGGGCTAACTACAATGAGCAGTTCTTC
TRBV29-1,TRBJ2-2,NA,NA,CSVRAANTGELFF,TGCAGCGTTAGAGCAGCGAACACCGGGGAGCTGTTTTTT
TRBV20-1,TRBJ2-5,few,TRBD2,CSARDGLASGSQETQYF,TGCAGTGCTAGAGACGGATTGGCTAGCGGGTCCCAAGAGACCCAGTACTTC
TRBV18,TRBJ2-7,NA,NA,CASSPPDLNEQYF,TGTGCCAGCTCACCACCCGACTTAAACGAGCAGTACTTC
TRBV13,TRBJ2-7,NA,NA,CASSLGQRMGEGTYEQYF,TGTGCCAGCAGCTTAGGCCAAAGGATGGGCGAAGGAACCTACGAGCAGTACTTC